These 4 T cell receptor beta chains were sequenced from one sample in a study of blood T cells in healthy people across ages. A sample-barcoded 5' primer and a J-beta primer mix were used in a second PCR of roughly 7 to 11 cycles. TCRdb ran MiXCR on the 5' RACE reads and lists one entry per CDR3 protein. The sample shows around 600,000 distinct CDR3 sequences, 40% to 55% of them seen only once. Sequencing input: blood. These receptors originate from a man older than 75 in good health.

This CDR3 reads CASSQDLGDYYTF. In DNA form, the CDR3 reads TGTGCCAGCAGCCAAGATCTGGGGGATTACTACACCTTC. J is TRBJ1-2 and V is TRBV14; weak D call: TRBD1 (5 bases). The V end was cut by 0 bases, the J end by 10 bases, with 12 bases between. This CDR3 is built from 13 residues. CDR1 and CDR2 from the germline V gene are SGHDN and FVKESK. Filled out from reference TRBV14 and TRBJ1-2, the complete variable domain reads EAGVTQFPSHSVIEKGQTVTLRCDPISGHDNLYWYRRVMGKEIKFLLHFVKESKQDESGMPNNRFLAERTGGTYSTLKVQPAELEDSGVYFCASSQDLGDYYTFGSGTRLTVV.

The chain carries TRBV20-1 and TRBJ2-4; the match to TRBD1 covers 8 bases. The end of the DNA aligns better with TRBJ2-5, so the J call may be wrong. The CDR3 is made up of 14 amino acids. Germline assignment: CDR1 DFQATT and CDR2 SNEGSKA (reference sequence). CDR3 loop: CSASSGTGEETQYF. CDR3 DNA sequence: TGCAGTGCCAGCTCCGGGACAGGAGAAGAGACCCAGTACTTC.

The rearrangement joins TRBV29-1 to TRBJ2-5; TRBD1 matches at 8 bases. Per germline, CDR1 SQVTM and CDR2 ANQGSEA. The CDR3 runs to 13 residues. The V and J ends lost 4 bases and 4 bases, in that order; junction bases with no gene match: 5. In DNA form, the CDR3 reads TGCAGCGTTGGGAGGGGGACAGGAGAGACCCAGTACTTC. Translated: CSVGRGTGETQYF.

The DNA of the CDR3 is TGTGCCACCAGTGAGCGGGACTTAAAAGGCGAGCAGTACTTC. Its protein product is CATSERDLKGEQYF. The V gene is TRBV24-1, the J gene TRBJ2-1; maybe TRBD2 (6 bases). TRBJ2-7 explains the end of the DNA better; the J call may be wrong. The CDR3 covers 14 residues. CDR1 and CDR2 (germline): KGHDR, SFDVKD.